What follows is one TCR beta chain and its context. Antigen specificity is unknown. The sample originates from a study of T cells in localized non-small cell lung cancer. Study observations and caveats: The highest T cell clonality was in uninvolved adjacent lung, above tumor.

CDR1 is SNHLY and CDR2 is FYNNEI in the germline V gene. Trimming shortened V by 6 bases and J by 1 base, and 12 bases separated the two germline ends. This CDR3 is 14 amino acids long. The data were produced by immunoSEQ multiplex PCR, yet TCRdb's version contains in-frame clones alone and is incomplete. The sample includes some 130,000 clones, about 89% of them seen just once. Sequenced material: peripheral blood, taken before any cancer treatment. This receptor was obtained from a female donor of 60 years or more with stage I lung adenocarcinoma. The rearrangement uses TRBV2 and TRBJ1-1; perhaps TRBD1 as D (6 bases). The CDR3 nucleotides are TGTGCCAGCAGGGCGGACAGCCCGAACACTGAAGCTTTCTTT. Translated: CASRADSPNTEAFF.